The 5 T cell receptor beta chains reported below all come from one sample, sequenced in a study of T cells in localized non-small cell lung cancer. Using immunoSEQ multiplex PCR, the repertoire was profiled, and TCRdb retains in-frame clones only, with some absent. The profile shows about 28,000 clones, about 87% of them singletons. Sequences were derived from peripheral blood, sampled before any cancer treatment. The receptors come from a male donor at least 60 years old with stage I lung adenocarcinoma.

The chain is built from TRBV9 and TRBJ1-4; the D is unclear. The CDR3 totals 15 residues. Germline V lookup: CDR1 SGDLS, CDR2 YYNGEE. Trimming pared 4 bases from V and 0 bases from J, leaving 10 bases between. Here the CDR3 DNA reads TGTGCCAGCAGCCCCCACAGTGCAACTAATGAAAAACTGTTTTTT. It yields the protein CASSPHSATNEKLFF.

The chain links TRBV6-6 to TRBJ2-2; 8 bases agree with TRBD2. V lost 7 bases to trimming and J lost 4 bases; unmatched junction nucleotides: 5. The CDR3 is 14 residues long. Germline V lookup: CDR1 MNHNY, CDR2 SVGAGI (reference sequence). Here the CDR3 reads CASNIAGPTGELFF. CDR3 DNA sequence: TGTGCCAGCAATATAGCGGGGCCCACCGGGGAGCTGTTTTTT.

This clone was seen a single time. CDR3: CASSQEDQNNYGYTF. The CDR3 DNA follows: TGCGCCAGCAGCCAAGAAGACCAGAATAACTATGGCTACACCTTC. The chain is built from TRBV4-1 and TRBJ1-2, with D uncertain. CDR3 length equals 15 residues. Germline-derived CDR1 and CDR2 are MGHRA and YSYEKL. Trimming shortened V by 0 bases and J by 1 base, and 9 bases separated the two germline ends.

The V and J genes are TRBV7-7 and TRBJ2-3; possibly TRBD2 for D (6 bases). The CDR3 totals 16 residues. The ends were cut back, 0 bases at V and 5 bases at J, with 15 bases in the middle. Germline V lookup: CDR1 SSHAT, CDR2 FNYEAQ (reference sequence). DNA for the CDR3: TGTGCCAGCAGCTTAGCGCGGGGTAGAGGTATAGATACGCAGTATTTT. Amino acid sequence: CASSLARGRGIDTQYF.

The gene calls are TRBV5-1 and TRBJ2-7; 9 bases align to TRBD1. The CDR3 is 15 residues long. The J segment lost 2 bases and the V segment lost 5 bases, leaving 8 bases of the junction unmatched. CDR1 and CDR2 (germline): SGHRS, YFSETQ. CDR3 nucleotides: TGCGCCAGCAGTCTCGGACAGGGGCTTGCCTACGAGCAGTACTTC. Translation gives CASSLGQGLAYEQYF.